The 22 T cell receptor beta chains reported below all come from one sample, sequenced in a study of human thymus T cells. TCRdb's table, derived via immunoSEQ multiplex PCR, lists solely in-frame clones and lacks some. The sample lists 54,000 or so clones, roughly 94% occurring once. The sequencing input was blood. These receptor sequences come from a boy less than two years old with a congenital heart defect but otherwise immunologically healthy.

The J gene is TRBJ2-1, the V gene TRBV29-1, with 9 nucleotides matching TRBD2. J lost 6 bases, V lost 6 bases, and 9 bases had no gene match. The CDR3 spans 14 residues. Germline V CDR1 and CDR2: SQVTM, ANQGSEA. The CDR3 nucleotides are TGCAGCGTAGCACCGGGACTAGCTCGCAATGAGCAGTTCTTC. Translation gives CSVAPGLARNEQFF.

This clone has just one count. J is TRBJ2-3 and V is TRBV29-1, with 9 bases that match TRBD2. The CDR3 covers 14 residues. CDR1 and CDR2 (germline): SQVTM, ANQGSEA. V trimming: 4 bases; J trimming: 5 bases; junction bases outside the gene matches: 7. The CDR3 loop reads CSVGLVAGVDTQYF. CDR3 nucleotides: TGCAGCGTTGGTCTGGTAGCGGGAGTAGATACGCAGTATTTT.

The chain recombines TRBV11-2 with TRBJ1-1; D is possibly TRBD1 (6 bases). V was trimmed by 5 bases and J by 3 bases, leaving 10 bases between them. This CDR3 is 13 amino acids long. Germline V CDR1 and CDR2: SGHAT, FQNNGV. CDR3 loop: CASSVGGYTEAFF. CDR3 sequence (DNA): TGTGCCAGCAGCGTAGGGGGTTACACTGAAGCTTTCTTT. The full variable domain, with the rest looked up from reference TRBV11-2 and TRBJ1-1, is EAGVAQSPRYKIIEKRQSVAFWCNPISGHATLYWYQQILGQGPKLLIQFQNNGVVDDSQLPKDRFSAERLKGVDSTLKIQPAKLEDSAVYLCASSVGGYTEAFFGQGTRLTVV.

The V gene is TRBV6-5, the J gene TRBJ1-1; D is possibly TRBD1 (5 bases). Trimming stripped 2 bases from V and 1 base from J, with 8 bases between. The CDR3 is 14 amino acids. Per the germline V gene, CDR1 is MNHEY and CDR2 is SVGAGI. The CDR3 here is CASSYGRGNTEAFF. In nucleotides, the CDR3 is TGTGCCAGCAGTTACGGAAGGGGGAACACTGAAGCTTTCTTT.

The J gene is TRBJ1-1, the V gene TRBV5-5; D is perhaps TRBD1 (5 bases). Trimming took off 3 bases at V and 4 bases at J, with 16 bases between the two ends. Per the germline V gene, CDR1 is SGHKS and CDR2 is YYEKEE (reference sequence). The CDR3 consists of 15 residues. CDR3 bases: TGTGCCAGCAGCTCCAGGGTGGGACTAGGCACTGAAGCTTTCTTT. This translates into CASSSRVGLGTEAFF.

The chain carries TRBV29-1 and TRBJ2-7; possibly TRBD2 for D (5 bases). The germline CDR1 and CDR2 sequences are SQVTM and ANQGSEA. V lost 4 bases, J lost 0 bases, and 7 bases lay in between. The CDR3 sequence is 12 residues long. CDR3 nucleotides: TGCAGCGTTGCAGCGGCCTCCTACGAGCAGTACTTC. As protein: CSVAAASYEQYF.

V usage is TRBV30 and J usage is TRBJ1-1; 8 bases are a match to TRBD1. This CDR3 is 14 amino acids long. V trimming: 0 bases; J trimming: 3 bases; junction bases outside the gene matches: 3. Germline CDR1 is GTSNPN and CDR2 is SVGIG (reference sequence). The CDR3 DNA sequence: TGTGCCTGGAGTGTGAACAGGGGGGACACTGAAGCTTTCTTT. This sequence encodes CAWSVNRGDTEAFF. The full variable domain, in which reference TRBV30 and TRBJ1-1 provide the parts outside the CDR3, is SQTIHQWPATLVQPVGSPLSLECTVEGTSNPNLYWYRQAAGRGLQLLFYSVGIGQISSEVPQNLSASRPQDRQFILSSKKLLLSDSGFYLCAWSVNRGDTEAFFGQGTRLTVV.

The chain joins TRBV2 to TRBJ2-1; 10 bases line up with TRBD2. This CDR3 comprises 15 residues. Germline V gives CDR1 SNHLY, CDR2 FYNNEI. V shed 6 bases, J shed 0 bases, and the junction held 2 bases outside the gene matches. The CDR3 loop reads CASRSSGSSYNEQFF. The CDR3 nucleotides read TGTGCCAGCAGGTCTAGCGGGAGCTCCTACAATGAGCAGTTCTTC.

The genes are TRBV6-1 and TRBJ2-3, with TRBD2 matching 8 bases. This CDR3 is 17 amino acids long. From germline, CDR1 is MNHNS and CDR2 SASEGT. V dropped 0 bases and J dropped 2; count of bases not matched to a gene: 7. The CDR3 DNA reads as TGTGCCAGCAGTGAAGCGAGACTAGCGAGACCCACAGATACGCAGTATTTT. Protein sequence: CASSEARLARPTDTQYF.

The chain employs TRBV11-2 and TRBJ2-3; D possibly corresponds to TRBD1 (6 bases). Per the germline V gene, CDR1 is SGHAT and CDR2 is FQNNGV. The germline V and J ends were trimmed by 5 bases and 5 bases, with 20 bases remaining between them. CDR3 length equals 16 residues. DNA for the CDR3: TGTGCCAGCAGCCCCCCCATATTGGGGGCCGGAGATACGCAGTATTTT. It yields the protein CASSPPILGAGDTQYF.

V is TRBV27 and J is TRBJ2-1, with 15 bases identical to TRBD2. V lost 1 base, J lost 7 bases, and 8 bases stayed unmatched. Germline V lookup: CDR1 MNHEY, CDR2 SMNVEV (reference sequence). CDR3 size: 18 residues. For the CDR3, the DNA is TGTGCCAGCAGTTTATACCGGCCGGGACTAGCGGGGGGAAATGAGCAGTTCTTC. Protein: CASSLYRPGLAGGNEQFF.

Only one count was recorded for this clone. V is TRBV2 and J is TRBJ2-7; D remains ambiguous. Germline CDR1 reads SNHLY; CDR2 reads FYNNEI. Trimming left V 5 bases short and J 6 bases short, with 20 bases between. This CDR3 is built from 15 residues. The CDR3: CASSPEETLSGEQYF. CDR3 bases: TGTGCCAGCAGTCCAGAGGAGACATTGTCGGGCGAGCAGTACTTC. Together with reference TRBV2 and TRBJ2-7, the CDR3 gives the full variable domain: EPEVTQTPSHQVTQMGQEVILRCVPISNHLYFYWYRQILGQKVEFLVSFYNNEISEKSEIFDDQFSVERPDGSNFTLKIRSTKLEDSAMYFCASSPEETLSGEQYFGPGTRLTVT.

The chain carries TRBV7-2 and TRBJ1-2, with D tentatively TRBD1 (6 bases). Germline values: CDR1 SGHTA, CDR2 FQGNSA. V shed 2 bases and J shed 8 bases, with 21 bases lying between them. The CDR3 covers 16 residues. This chain's CDR3 is CASSLLQHPHRDGYTF. Here the CDR3 DNA reads TGTGCCAGCAGCTTATTACAACACCCTCACAGGGACGGCTACACCTTC.

On this clone: At one of its ends the junction is not consistent with the germline gene, which may arise from a read error. The rearrangement links TRBV27 to TRBJ2-1; TRBD1 is a possible D gene (6 bases). CDR1 MNHEY and CDR2 SMNVEV come from the germline V gene (reference sequence). This CDR3 has 16 amino acids. CDR3 amino acids: CASSLYRQVSYNEQFF. The CDR3 DNA reads as TGTGCCAGCAGCTTATATAGACAGGTGTCCTACAATGAGCAGTTCTTC.

The chain couples TRBV7-2 to TRBJ2-1; D gene uncertain. CDR3 length equals 12 residues. V was trimmed by 1 base and J by 7 bases, leaving 5 bases between them. From germline, CDR1 is SGHTA and CDR2 FQGNSA. In DNA, the CDR3 is TGTGCCAGCAGCTTAGTTGGGAATGAGCAGTTCTTC. Protein product: CASSLVGNEQFF.

The V gene is TRBV19, the J gene TRBJ2-7; 10 positions match TRBD1. Trimming at V came to 8 bases and at J to 3 bases, leaving 4 bases not matched to a gene. There are 13 residues in the CDR3. Germline V gene sequence: CDR1 LNHDA, CDR2 SQIVND (reference sequence). The CDR3 region has the DNA TGTGCCAGTCTCCGGGACAGGGGCTACGAGCAGTACTTC. It specifies CASLRDRGYEQYF. The full variable domain, rest sourced from reference TRBV19 and TRBJ2-7, is DGGITQSPKYLFRKEGQNVTLSCEQNLNHDAMYWYRQDPGQGLRLIYYSQIVNDFQKGDIAEGYSVSREKKESFPLTVTSAQKNPTAFYLCASLRDRGYEQYFGPGTRLTVT.

This chain links TRBV11-2 with TRBJ2-5, with D perhaps TRBD1 (5 bases). Per the germline V gene, CDR1 is SGHAT and CDR2 is FQNNGV. V gave up 1 base and J gave up 4 bases, with 13 bases separating them. The CDR3 contains 15 residues. The CDR3, as DNA: TGTGCCAGCAGCTTAGGGCAGGGAAGGGGAGAGACCCAGTACTTC. This codes for CASSLGQGRGETQYF.

CDR3 sequence reads: CASSTGSSYNEQFF. The CDR3 DNA is TGTGCCAGTAGTACAGGTAGCTCCTACAATGAGCAGTTCTTC. The chain is built from TRBV19 and TRBJ2-1; the D is unclear. Germline CDR1 LNHDA, CDR2 SQIVND (reference sequence). This CDR3 comprises 14 residues. V gave up 4 bases and J gave up 0 bases, with 7 bases separating them.

The chain joins TRBV7-9 to TRBJ1-1; D is ambiguous. Trimming took 1 base from V and 1 from J, leaving 10 bases between them. The germline CDR1 and CDR2 sequences are SEHNR and FQNEAQ (reference sequence). This CDR3 contains 15 residues. CDR3 residues: CASSLVGLGNTEAFF. DNA of the CDR3: TGTGCCAGCAGCTTAGTAGGGTTGGGGAACACTGAAGCTTTCTTT.

The chain employs TRBV10-3 and TRBJ2-3; no reliable D call. Germline assignment: CDR1 ENHRY and CDR2 SYGVKD. This CDR3 spans 12 amino acids. The V end was cut by 7 bases, the J end by 2 bases, with 7 bases between. CDR3 nucleotide sequence: TGTGCCATCAAGTCTTCCACAGATACGCAGTATTTT. This encodes CAIKSSTDTQYF.

The chain uses TRBV27 and TRBJ1-4; maybe TRBD1 (5 bases). Per the germline V gene, CDR1 is MNHEY and CDR2 is SMNVEV (reference sequence). The V end was cut by 5 bases, the J end by 8 bases, with 15 bases between. CDR3 length equals 14 residues. CDR3 sequence: CASSARGRGEKLFF. CDR3 in DNA: TGTGCCAGCAGTGCCCGTGGGAGGGGAGAAAAACTGTTTTTT.

The rearrangement joins TRBV5-6 to TRBJ2-5; 8 bases agree with TRBD1. CDR3 size: 17 residues. Germline loops: CDR1 SGHDT, CDR2 YYEEEE. The J segment lost 9 bases and the V segment lost 3 bases, leaving 19 bases of the junction unmatched. CDR3 in amino acids: CASSYRPGQAPSAAQYF. The CDR3, as DNA: TGTGCCAGCAGCTATCGACCGGGACAGGCCCCCTCAGCGGCCCAGTACTTC.